This T cell receptor beta chain is drawn from a study of cytomegalovirus exposure and HLA in healthy donors. This clone was seen only a few times. PCR was performed using 60 Vbeta and 13 Jbeta primers. Generated by immunoSEQ multiplex PCR, the TCRdb table keeps only in-frame clones and is missing some. The table lists roughly 110,000 clones, about 70% of them singletons. CDR1 is SGHRS and CDR2 is YFSETQ in the germline V gene. The CDR3 totals 17 residues. V dropped 2 bases and J dropped 0; count of bases not matched to a gene: 6. The rearrangement joins TRBV5-1 to TRBJ2-2; 8 bases align to TRBD2. The sequencing input was PBMCs. This receptor was taken from a human donor in good health. CDR3 residues: CASSFIPAGANTGELFF. DNA of the CDR3: TGCGCCAGCAGCTTTATCCCAGCGGGGGCGAACACCGGGGAGCTGTTTTTT.